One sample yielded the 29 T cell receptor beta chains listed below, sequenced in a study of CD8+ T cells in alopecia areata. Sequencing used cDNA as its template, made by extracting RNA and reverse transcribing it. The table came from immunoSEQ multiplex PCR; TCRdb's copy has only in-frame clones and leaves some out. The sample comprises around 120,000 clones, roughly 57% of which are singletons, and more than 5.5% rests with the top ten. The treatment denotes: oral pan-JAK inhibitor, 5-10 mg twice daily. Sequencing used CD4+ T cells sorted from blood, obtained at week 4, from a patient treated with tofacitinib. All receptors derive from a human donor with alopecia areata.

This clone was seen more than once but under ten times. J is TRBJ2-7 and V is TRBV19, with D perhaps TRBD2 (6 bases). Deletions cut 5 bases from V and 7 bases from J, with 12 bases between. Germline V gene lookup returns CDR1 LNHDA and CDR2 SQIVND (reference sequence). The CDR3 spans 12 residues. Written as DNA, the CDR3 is TGTGCCAGTAGTTTTGGGACTCGGGAGCAGTACTTC. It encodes CASSFGTREQYF.

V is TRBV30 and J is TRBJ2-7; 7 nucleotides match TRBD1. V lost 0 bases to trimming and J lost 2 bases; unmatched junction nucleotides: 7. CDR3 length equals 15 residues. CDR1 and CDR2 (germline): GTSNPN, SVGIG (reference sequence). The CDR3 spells CAWSVGRGGPYEQYF. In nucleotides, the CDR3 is TGTGCCTGGAGTGTAGGGAGAGGGGGCCCCTACGAGCAGTACTTC.

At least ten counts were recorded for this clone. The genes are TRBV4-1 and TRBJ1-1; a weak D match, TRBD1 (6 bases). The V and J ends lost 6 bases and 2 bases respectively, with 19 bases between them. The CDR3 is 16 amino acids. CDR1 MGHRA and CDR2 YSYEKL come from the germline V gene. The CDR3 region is CASREGRGASNTEAFF. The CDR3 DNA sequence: TGCGCCAGCAGGGAAGGACGGGGGGCTAGTAACACTGAAGCTTTCTTT.

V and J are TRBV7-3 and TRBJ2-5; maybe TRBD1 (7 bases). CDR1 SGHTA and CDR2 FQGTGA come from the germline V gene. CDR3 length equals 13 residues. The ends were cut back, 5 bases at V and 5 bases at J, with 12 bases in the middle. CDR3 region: CASSAGTDETQYF. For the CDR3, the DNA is TGTGCCAGCAGCGCGGGGACAGACGAGACCCAGTACTTC.

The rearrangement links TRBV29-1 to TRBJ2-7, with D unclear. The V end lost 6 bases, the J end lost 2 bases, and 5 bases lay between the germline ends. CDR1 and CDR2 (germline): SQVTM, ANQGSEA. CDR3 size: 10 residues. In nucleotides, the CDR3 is TGCAGCGTAACCACCTACGAGCAGTACTTC. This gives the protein CSVTTYEQYF.

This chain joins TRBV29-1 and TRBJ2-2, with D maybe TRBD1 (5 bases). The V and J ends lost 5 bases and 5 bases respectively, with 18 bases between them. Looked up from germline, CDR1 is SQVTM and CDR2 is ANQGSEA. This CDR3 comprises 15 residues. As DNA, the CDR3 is TGCAGCGTTTCCCTCGGCAGGGTAGATACCGGGGAGCTGTTTTTT. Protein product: CSVSLGRVDTGELFF.

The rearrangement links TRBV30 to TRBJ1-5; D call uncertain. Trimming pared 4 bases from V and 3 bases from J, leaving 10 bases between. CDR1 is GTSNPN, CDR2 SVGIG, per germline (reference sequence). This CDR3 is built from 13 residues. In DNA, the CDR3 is TGTGCCTGGACAGTAGGTAACAATCAGCCCCAGCATTTT. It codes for CAWTVGNNQPQHF.

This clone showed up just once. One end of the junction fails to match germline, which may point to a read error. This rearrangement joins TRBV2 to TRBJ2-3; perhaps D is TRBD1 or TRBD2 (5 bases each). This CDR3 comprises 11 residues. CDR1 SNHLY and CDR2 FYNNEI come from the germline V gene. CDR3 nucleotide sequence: TGTGCCAGCAGTGATCTAGGTCGAGGGGTTTTT. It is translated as CASSDLGRGVF.

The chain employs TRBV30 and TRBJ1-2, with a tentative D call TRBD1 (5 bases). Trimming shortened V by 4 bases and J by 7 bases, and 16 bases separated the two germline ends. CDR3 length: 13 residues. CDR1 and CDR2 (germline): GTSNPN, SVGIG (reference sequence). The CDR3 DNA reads TGTGCCTGGACTCTCACGGGACGGCCTGGCTACACCTTC. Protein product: CAWTLTGRPGYTF. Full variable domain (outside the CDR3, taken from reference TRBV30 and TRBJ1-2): SQTIHQWPATLVQPVGSPLSLECTVEGTSNPNLYWYRQAAGRGLQLLFYSVGIGQISSEVPQNLSASRPQDRQFILSSKKLLLSDSGFYLCAWTLTGRPGYTFGSGTRLTVV.

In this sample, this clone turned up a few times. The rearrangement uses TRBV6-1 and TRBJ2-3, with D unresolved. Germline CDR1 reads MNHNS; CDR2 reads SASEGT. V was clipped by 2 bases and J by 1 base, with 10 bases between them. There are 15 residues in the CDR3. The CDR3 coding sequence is TGTGCCAGCAGTGAATATTCCCCGGGCACAGATACGCAGTATTTT. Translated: CASSEYSPGTDTQYF.

CDR3 nucleotides: TGTGCCAGCAGAAGGACAGGGGTGGAGACCCAGTACTTC. Translation: CASRRTGVETQYF. This chain uses TRBV28 with TRBJ2-5; 9 bases agree with TRBD1. This CDR3 contains 13 residues. J gave up 5 bases and V 6 bases, and 4 bases lay outside the gene matches. Germline lookup yields CDR1 MDHEN and CDR2 SYDVKM.

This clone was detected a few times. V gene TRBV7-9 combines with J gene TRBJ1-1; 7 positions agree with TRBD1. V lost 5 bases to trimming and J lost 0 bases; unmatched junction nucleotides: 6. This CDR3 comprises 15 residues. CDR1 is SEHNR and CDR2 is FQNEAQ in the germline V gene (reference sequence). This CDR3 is CASSNADRLNTEAFF. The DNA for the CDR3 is TGTGCCAGCAGCAATGCGGACAGGTTGAACACTGAAGCTTTCTTT.

CDR3 loop: CASSLVPGQGAESYEQYF. Here the CDR3 DNA reads TGTGCCAGCAGCTTAGTACCGGGACAGGGGGCAGAATCCTACGAGCAGTACTTC. V usage is TRBV7-2 and J usage is TRBJ2-7; TRBD1 matches at 12 bases. The CDR3 has 18 residues. The junction had 8 bases not matched to a gene; V was cut back by 1 base and J by 1 base. Germline values: CDR1 SGHTA, CDR2 FQGNSA.

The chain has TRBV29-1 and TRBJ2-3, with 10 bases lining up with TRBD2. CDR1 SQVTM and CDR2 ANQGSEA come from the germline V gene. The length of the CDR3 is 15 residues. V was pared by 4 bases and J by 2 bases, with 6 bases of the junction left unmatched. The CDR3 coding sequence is TGCAGCGTTGGTGGGACTAGCGTGTACACAGATACGCAGTATTTT. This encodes CSVGGTSVYTDTQYF.

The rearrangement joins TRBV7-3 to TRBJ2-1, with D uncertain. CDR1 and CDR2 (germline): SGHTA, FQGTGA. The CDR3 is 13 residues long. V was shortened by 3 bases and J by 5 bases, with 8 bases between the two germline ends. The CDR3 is CASSLSTDNEQFF. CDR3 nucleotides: TGTGCCAGCAGCTTGAGCACCGACAATGAGCAGTTCTTC. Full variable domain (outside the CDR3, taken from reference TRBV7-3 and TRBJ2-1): GAGVSQTPSNKVTEKGKYVELRCDPISGHTALYWYRQSLGQGPEFLIYFQGTGAADDSGLPNDRFFAVRPEGSVSTLKIQRTERGDSAVYLCASSLSTDNEQFFGPGTRLTVL.

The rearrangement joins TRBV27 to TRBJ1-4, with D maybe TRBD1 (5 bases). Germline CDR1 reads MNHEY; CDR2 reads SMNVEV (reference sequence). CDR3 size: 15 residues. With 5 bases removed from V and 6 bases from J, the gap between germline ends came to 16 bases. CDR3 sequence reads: CASSPQRRGDEKLFF. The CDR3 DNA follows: TGTGCCAGCAGTCCTCAACGGCGGGGGGATGAAAAACTGTTTTTT.

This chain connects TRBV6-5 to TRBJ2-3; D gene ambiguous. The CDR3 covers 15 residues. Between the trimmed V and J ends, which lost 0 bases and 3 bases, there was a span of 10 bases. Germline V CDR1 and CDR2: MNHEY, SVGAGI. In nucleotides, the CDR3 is TGTGCCAGCAGTTACTCCCGGGTACATACAGATACGCAGTATTTT. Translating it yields CASSYSRVHTDTQYF.

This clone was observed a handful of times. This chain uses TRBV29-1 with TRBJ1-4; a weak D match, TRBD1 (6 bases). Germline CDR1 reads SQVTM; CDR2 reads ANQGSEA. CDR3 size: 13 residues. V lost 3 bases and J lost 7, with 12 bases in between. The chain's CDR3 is CSVDQGTGEKLFF. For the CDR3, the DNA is TGCAGCGTTGACCAGGGGACGGGTGAAAAACTGTTTTTT.

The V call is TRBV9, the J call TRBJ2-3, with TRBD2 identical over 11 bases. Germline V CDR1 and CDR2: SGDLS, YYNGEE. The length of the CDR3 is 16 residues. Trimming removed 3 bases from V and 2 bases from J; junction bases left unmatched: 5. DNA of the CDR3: TGTGCCAGCAGCGCCGGGACTAGCGGACCCACAGATACGCAGTATTTT. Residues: CASSAGTSGPTDTQYF.

This CDR3 is CAWRIGTGGGNTQYF. CDR3 sequence (DNA): TGTGCCTGGAGAATTGGGACAGGGGGTGGGAATACGCAGTATTTT. The rearrangement joins TRBV30 to TRBJ2-3, with 11 bases identical to TRBD1. The length of the CDR3 is 15 residues. Per germline, CDR1 GTSNPN and CDR2 SVGIG (reference sequence). The J segment lost 7 bases and the V segment lost 3 bases, leaving 9 bases of the junction unmatched.

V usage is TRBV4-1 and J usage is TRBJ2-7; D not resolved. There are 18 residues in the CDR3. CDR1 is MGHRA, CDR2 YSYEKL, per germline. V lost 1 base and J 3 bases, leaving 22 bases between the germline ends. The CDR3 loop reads CASSQAFLGSSLNYEQYF. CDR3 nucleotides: TGCGCCAGCAGCCAAGCCTTTTTAGGGTCCTCGTTGAACTACGAGCAGTACTTC.

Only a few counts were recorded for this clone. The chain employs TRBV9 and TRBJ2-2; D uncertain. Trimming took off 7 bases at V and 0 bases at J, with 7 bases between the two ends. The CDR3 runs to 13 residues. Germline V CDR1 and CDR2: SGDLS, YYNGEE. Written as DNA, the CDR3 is TGTGCCAGCGGTTCGGCGAACACCGGGGAGCTGTTTTTT. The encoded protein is CASGSANTGELFF. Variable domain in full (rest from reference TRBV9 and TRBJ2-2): DSGVTQTPKHLITATGQRVTLRCSPRSGDLSVYWYQQSLDQGLQFLIQYYNGEERAKGNILERFSAQQFPDLHSELNLSSLELGDSALYFCASGSANTGELFFGEGSRLTVL.

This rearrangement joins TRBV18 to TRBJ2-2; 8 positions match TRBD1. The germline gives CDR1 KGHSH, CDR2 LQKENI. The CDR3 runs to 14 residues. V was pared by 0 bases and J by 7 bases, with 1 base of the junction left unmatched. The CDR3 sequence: CASSPPTGDGELFF. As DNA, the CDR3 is TGTGCCAGCTCACCACCGACAGGGGACGGGGAGCTGTTTTTT.

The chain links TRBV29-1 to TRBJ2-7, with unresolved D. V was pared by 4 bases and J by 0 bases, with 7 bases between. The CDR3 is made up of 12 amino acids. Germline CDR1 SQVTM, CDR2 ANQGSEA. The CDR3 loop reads CSVGAASYEQYF. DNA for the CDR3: TGCAGCGTTGGGGCAGCCTCCTACGAGCAGTACTTC.

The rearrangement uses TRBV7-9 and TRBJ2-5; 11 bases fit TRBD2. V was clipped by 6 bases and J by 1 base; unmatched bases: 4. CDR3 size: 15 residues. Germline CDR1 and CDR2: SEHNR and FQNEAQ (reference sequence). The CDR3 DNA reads TGTGCCAGCAGTAGGGGGACTAGCGGCCAAGAGACCCAGTACTTC. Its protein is CASSRGTSGQETQYF.

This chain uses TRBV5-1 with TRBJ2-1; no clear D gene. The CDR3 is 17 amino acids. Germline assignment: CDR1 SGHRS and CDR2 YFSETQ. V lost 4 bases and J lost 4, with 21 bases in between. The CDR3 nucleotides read TGCGCCAGCAGCCTAGGATCCGCAGGAGATTGGTACAATGAGCAGTTCTTC. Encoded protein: CASSLGSAGDWYNEQFF. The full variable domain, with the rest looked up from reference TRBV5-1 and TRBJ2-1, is KAGVTQTPRYLIKTRGQQVTLSCSPISGHRSVSWYQQTPGQGLQFLFEYFSETQRNKGNFPGRFSGRQFSNSRSEMNVSTLELGDSALYLCASSLGSAGDWYNEQFFGPGTRLTVL.

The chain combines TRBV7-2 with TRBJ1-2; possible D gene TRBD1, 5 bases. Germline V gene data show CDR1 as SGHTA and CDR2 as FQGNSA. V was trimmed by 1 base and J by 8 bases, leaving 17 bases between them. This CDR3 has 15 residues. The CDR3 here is CASSLEQAPRGGYTF. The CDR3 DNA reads TGTGCCAGCAGCTTAGAACAGGCCCCGCGGGGGGGCTACACCTTC. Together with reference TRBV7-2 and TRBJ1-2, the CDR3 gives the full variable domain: GAGVSQSPSNKVTEKGKDVELRCDPISGHTALYWYRQSLGQGLEFLIYFQGNSAPDKSGLPSDRFSAERTGGSVSTLTIQRTQQEDSAVYLCASSLEQAPRGGYTFGSGTRLTVV.

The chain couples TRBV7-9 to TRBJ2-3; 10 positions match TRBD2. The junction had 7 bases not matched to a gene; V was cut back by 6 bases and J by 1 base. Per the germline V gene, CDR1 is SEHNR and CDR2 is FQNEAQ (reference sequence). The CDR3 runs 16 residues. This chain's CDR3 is CASRLAGTSGTDTQYF. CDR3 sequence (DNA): TGTGCCAGCAGACTAGCCGGGACTAGCGGCACAGATACGCAGTATTTT.

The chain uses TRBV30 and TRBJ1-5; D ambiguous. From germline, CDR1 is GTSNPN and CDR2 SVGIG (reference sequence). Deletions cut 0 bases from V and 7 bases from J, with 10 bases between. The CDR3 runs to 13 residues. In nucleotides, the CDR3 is TGTGCCTGGAGTGTGATGTTGAACCAGCCCCAGCATTTT. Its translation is CAWSVMLNQPQHF.